This T cell receptor beta chain was identified in a study of blood T cell repertoires in COVID-19. Looking at the study overall: Collection of acute and convalescent COVID-19 samples took place in the United States, Italy and Spain. The cDNA or gDNA used as material had been derived from T cells, B-cell-depleted T cells, or PBMCs.

Original methodology: Amplifying reference gene primers gave estimates of nucleated cell counts. Repertoires were generated with immunoSEQ multiplex PCR, while TCRdb's copy carries only in-frame clones and drops some. V and J calls and clone size are given by that table; D and trimming were obtained from the DNA. The profile covers 120,000 to 150,000 clones, with under 90% appearing a single time and about 40% taken by the ten largest. CDR1 is LNHNV and CDR2 is YYDKDF in the germline V gene (reference sequence). After removal of 0 bases from V and 5 bases from J, the junction contained 9 bases not matched to a gene. The length of the CDR3 is 16 residues.

This clonotype originated in a human donor in a cohort sampled during active COVID-19. The specimen was peripheral blood. This rearrangement joins TRBV15 to TRBJ2-5; the match to TRBD1 covers 7 bases. In DNA form, the CDR3 reads TGTGCCACCAGCAGAGATGGTAGGGGGCGCGTGGAGACCCAGTACTTC. Amino acid sequence: CATSRDGRGRVETQYF. The variable domain in full, completed from reference TRBV15 and TRBJ2-5, reads DAMVIQNPRYQVTQFGKPVTLSCSQTLNHNVMYWYQQKSSQAPKLLFHYYDKDFNNEADTPDNFQSRRPNTSFCFLDIRSPGLGDTAMYLCATSRDGRGRVETQYFGPGTRLLVL.